The 25 T cell receptor beta chains in this list originate from one sample, sequenced in a study of T-cell memory formation after mild COVID-19. TCRdb re-analysed the 5' RACE reads in MiXCR, keeping a single row per CDR3 protein. The table lists around 450,000 distinct CDR3 sequences, around 20% of them singletons. Sequencing was performed on PBMCs or a T cell subset sorted from them (not recorded which). The receptors were gathered from an adult woman who had mild COVID-19 (a few samples of this study predate the infection). Cell type and time point are not known.

The chain recombines TRBV6-2 or TRBV6-3 with TRBJ1-1; 9 nucleotides agree with TRBD1. From germline, CDR1 is MNHEY and CDR2 SVGEGT. V lost 2 bases to trimming and J lost 3 bases; unmatched junction nucleotides: 7. The CDR3 consists of 16 residues. For the CDR3, the DNA is TGTGCCAGCAGTTACGCGGACAGGGGCTGGGACACTGAAGCTTTCTTT. Translated, it gives CASSYADRGWDTEAFF.

The CDR3 DNA sequence: TGTGCCAGCGGGGGACTAGCGGACAATGAGCAGTTCTTC. As protein: CASGGLADNEQFF. This rearrangement joins TRBV3-1 to TRBJ2-1; TRBD2 matches at 11 bases. From germline, CDR1 is LGHDT and CDR2 YNNKEL (reference sequence). V lost 8 bases to trimming and J lost 5 bases; unmatched junction nucleotides: 2. This CDR3 has 13 residues.

This clonotype has more than one count but fewer than ten. This chain connects TRBV24-1 to TRBJ1-5; D gene unclear. V was shortened by 3 bases and J by 5 bases, with 7 bases between the two germline ends. In germline, CDR1 is KGHDR, CDR2 SFDVKD. The CDR3 runs 13 residues. The CDR3: CATSDRWDQPQHF. The CDR3 bases are TGTGCCACCAGTGATCGCTGGGATCAGCCCCAGCATTTT.

This clonotype occurred a few times. The V and J genes are TRBV4-1 and TRBJ2-1, with 11 bases identical to TRBD2. The CDR3 has 17 amino acids. V dropped 0 bases and J dropped 7; count of bases not matched to a gene: 8. Germline V gene sequence: CDR1 MGHRA, CDR2 YSYEKL. CDR3 DNA: TGCGCCAGCAGCCAAGATATGCGACTAGCGGGGTTTAATGAGCAGTTCTTC. Its protein is CASSQDMRLAGFNEQFF.

The table lists this clonotype with a few counts. A read error is likely, as this CDR3 ends without the conserved phenylalanine or tryptophan. The rearrangement uses TRBV4-1 and TRBJ2-1; TRBD2 matches at 11 bases. Germline assignment: CDR1 MGHRA and CDR2 YSYEKL. CDR3 length: 17 amino acids. With 1 base clipped from V and 4 bases from J, the junction kept 6 bases outside the gene matches. The CDR3 spells CASSQVPTSGGYNEQFL. DNA of the CDR3: TGCGCCAGCAGCCAAGTGCCTACTAGCGGGGGATACAATGAGCAGTTCCTC.

This clonotype came up once. The J gene is TRBJ2-3, the V gene TRBV6-6; D gene uncertain. From germline, CDR1 is MNHNY and CDR2 SVGAGI (reference sequence). V dropped 6 bases and J dropped 0 bases, with 10 bases sitting between them. The CDR3 sequence is 14 residues long. Here the CDR3 reads CASSSIASTDTQYF. DNA for the CDR3: TGTGCCAGCAGCTCCATTGCAAGCACAGATACGCAGTATTTT.

In this sample, this clonotype turned up a few times. Here the CDR3 reads CASSLAGDRRFF. In DNA, the CDR3 is TGTGCCAGCAGCTTAGCGGGGGACAGGAGGTTTTTT. This chain joins TRBV7-8 and TRBJ2-2; 8 bases fit TRBD1. This CDR3 is 12 amino acids long. V shed 0 bases and J 16 bases; nucleotides not matched to a gene: 4. Germline CDR1 SGHVS, CDR2 FQNEAQ. The variable domain in full, completed from reference TRBV7-8 and TRBJ2-2, reads GAGVSQSPRYKVAKRGQDVALRCDPISGHVSLFWYQQALGQGPEFLTYFQNEAQLDKSGLPSDRFFAERPEGSVSTLKIQRTQQEDSAVYLCASSLAGDRRFFGEGSRLTVL.

For the CDR3, the DNA is TGTGCCAGCTCACCAGGGACCACTAGAATTAACTATGGCTACACCTTC. Its translation is CASSPGTTRINYGYTF. V and J are TRBV18 and TRBJ1-2; D is possibly TRBD1 (5 bases). CDR1 is KGHSH, CDR2 LQKENI, per germline. With 2 bases removed from V and 1 base from J, the gap between germline ends came to 14 bases. The CDR3 runs to 16 residues.

This clonotype was seen a few times. The chain combines TRBV24-1 with TRBJ1-5, with D uncertain. This CDR3 region has 18 residues. The germline gives CDR1 KGHDR, CDR2 SFDVKD. V gave up 4 bases and J gave up 3 bases, with 21 bases separating them. As DNA, the CDR3 is TGTGCCACCAGTGACGTCCTCCGGGGTCCTACTAACAATCAGCCCCAGCATTTT. This encodes CATSDVLRGPTNNQPQHF.

The V call is TRBV6-5, the J call TRBJ1-1, with D hard to call. This CDR3 comprises 15 residues. Germline V lookup: CDR1 MNHEY, CDR2 SVGAGI. V was cut by 3 bases and J by 6 bases, with 17 bases left in between. The CDR3 DNA reads TGTGCCAGCAGTTATTACGGGTCTACGGTCCCTGAAGCTTTCTTT. As protein: CASSYYGSTVPEAFF.

The V and J genes are TRBV5-1 and TRBJ1-4; D remains ambiguous. The ends were cut back, 2 bases at V and 6 bases at J, with 17 bases in the middle. The CDR3 consists of 16 residues. Germline V gene data show CDR1 as SGHRS and CDR2 as YFSETQ. The CDR3 DNA is TGCGCCAGCAGCTTTCGACACGGAGGCGGGGATGAAAAACTGTTTTTT. Amino acid sequence: CASSFRHGGGDEKLFF.

This clonotype was observed a handful of times. This chain connects TRBV6-2 or TRBV6-3 to TRBJ1-5; D is unclear. The V and J ends lost 5 bases and 5 bases respectively, with 13 bases between them. CDR3 length: 14 amino acids. CDR1 is MNHEY, CDR2 SVGEGT, per germline. CDR3 sequence reads: CASSLGGRHQPQHF. CDR3 nucleotides: TGTGCCAGCAGTCTCGGAGGGAGACATCAGCCCCAGCATTTT.

The chain recombines TRBV5-1 with TRBJ1-1, with 8 bases fitting TRBD1. The trim removed 0 bases at V and 4 bases at J, leaving 11 bases unmatched. The CDR3 sequence is 17 residues long. CDR1 and CDR2 (germline): SGHRS, YFSETQ. CDR3 residues: CASSLVVFGQGGTEAFF. For the CDR3, the DNA is TGCGCCAGCAGCTTGGTGGTGTTTGGACAGGGAGGCACTGAAGCTTTCTTT.

The chain joins TRBV24-1 to TRBJ2-1; D possibly corresponds to TRBD2 (6 bases). Germline V gene sequence: CDR1 KGHDR, CDR2 SFDVKD. Trimming shortened V by 5 bases and J by 8 bases, and 18 bases separated the two germline ends. This CDR3 region has 15 residues. CDR3 nucleotide sequence: TGTGCCACCAGTGGGTCGGAGGGCGTTAGCGATGAGCAGTTCTTC. Residues: CATSGSEGVSDEQFF.

The chain couples TRBV24-1 to TRBJ2-1, with 8 bases that match TRBD2. The V segment lost 3 bases and the J segment 3 bases; nucleotides outside the gene matches: 12. This CDR3 contains 18 residues. CDR1 is KGHDR, CDR2 SFDVKD, per germline. DNA for the CDR3: TGTGCCACCAGTGATGCCCCTGGAGGGGCGGGAGGCTACAATGAGCAGTTCTTC. As protein: CATSDAPGGAGGYNEQFF.

The chain carries TRBV10-3 and TRBJ2-1, with 10 bases matching TRBD1. With 3 bases clipped from V and 7 bases from J, the junction kept 9 bases outside the gene matches. The CDR3 is 16 amino acids. CDR1 ENHRY and CDR2 SYGVKD come from the germline V gene. Written as DNA, the CDR3 is TGTGCCATCAGTGACCTGGGACAGGGGAGTAGGAATGAGCAGTTCTTC. This sequence encodes CAISDLGQGSRNEQFF.

This CDR3 is CASSYSTGAYSEQYF. In DNA form, the CDR3 reads TGTGCCAGCAGTTACTCGACAGGCGCTTACTCCGAGCAGTACTTC. The chain couples TRBV27 to TRBJ2-7; D perhaps matches TRBD1 (6 bases). The CDR3 has 15 amino acids. Trimming took 4 bases from V and 6 from J, leaving 19 bases between them. The germline V gene has CDR1 MNHEY and CDR2 SMNVEV (reference sequence).

This clonotype came up a few times. This chain uses TRBV6-6 with TRBJ1-2; 8 bases fit TRBD1. There are 13 residues in the CDR3. CDR1 is MNHNY and CDR2 is SVGAGI in the germline V gene (reference sequence). After removal of 6 bases from V and 1 base from J, the junction contained 1 base not matched to a gene. CDR3 nucleotide sequence: TGTGCCAGCAGCGACAGGGGTAACTATGGCTACACCTTC. As protein: CASSDRGNYGYTF.

This clonotype was seen more than once but under ten times. The chain combines TRBV7-9 with TRBJ1-2, with a weak D call TRBD1 (5 bases). The CDR3 has 13 amino acids. Germline V lookup: CDR1 SEHNR, CDR2 FQNEAQ (reference sequence). V was shortened by 7 bases and J by 8 bases, with 17 bases between the two germline ends. The CDR3 region has the DNA TGTGCCAGCAACCAGTTAGGGGAAAAAGGCTACACCTTC. Protein sequence: CASNQLGEKGYTF.

The rearrangement uses TRBV29-1 and TRBJ2-7; 8 positions match TRBD1. Germline V gene data show CDR1 as SQVTM and CDR2 as ANQGSEA. The length of the CDR3 is 13 residues. The V and J ends lost 3 bases and 2 bases, in that order; junction bases with no gene match: 3. The CDR3 DNA follows: TGCAGCGTTGAGACAGGGGCCCCCTACGAGCAGTACTTC. Translating it yields CSVETGAPYEQYF.

V is TRBV29-1 and J is TRBJ2-7, with 9 bases fitting TRBD1. Looked up from germline, CDR1 is SQVTM and CDR2 is ANQGSEA. The V gene end was trimmed by 3 bases and the J gene end by 0 bases; junction bases not matched to a gene: 6. This CDR3 has 15 residues. The CDR3 loop reads CSVEERTGVSYEQYF. In nucleotides, the CDR3 is TGCAGCGTTGAGGAAAGGACAGGGGTCTCCTACGAGCAGTACTTC.

In this sample, this clonotype turned up a few times. The chain links TRBV20-1 to TRBJ2-1; no clear D gene. This CDR3 comprises 12 residues. CDR1 and CDR2 from the germline V gene are DFQATT and SNEGSKA (reference sequence). Trimming removed 6 bases from V and 0 bases from J, with 6 bases in between. CDR3 sequence (DNA): TGCAGTGCCGAGATCTCCTACAATGAGCAGTTCTTC. This translates into CSAEISYNEQFF.

This clonotype was seen only a few times. This chain joins TRBV20-1 and TRBJ2-7; 7 bases are a match to TRBD1. The CDR3 has 17 amino acids. Germline CDR1 and CDR2: DFQATT and SNEGSKA (reference sequence). Trimming at V came to 5 bases and at J to 1 base, leaving 17 bases not matched to a gene. CDR3 nucleotides: TGCAGTGCTCGAACGGACAGGCAAACCTCCTATTCCTACGAGCAGTACTTC. This encodes CSARTDRQTSYSYEQYF.

This clonotype was observed a few times. The V gene is TRBV5-1, the J gene TRBJ2-5, with TRBD2 identical over 7 bases. The trim removed 6 bases at V and 9 bases at J, leaving 17 bases unmatched. The germline V gene has CDR1 SGHRS and CDR2 YFSETQ. The CDR3 is 15 amino acids. CDR3 region: CASTGGSGSGMAQYF. CDR3 DNA: TGCGCCAGCACGGGTGGTAGCGGGTCAGGTATGGCCCAGTACTTC.

This sequence joins TRBV7-2 and TRBJ2-6, with a possible D match to TRBD2 (5 bases). In germline, CDR1 is SGHTA, CDR2 FQGNSA. The V end lost 2 bases, the J end lost 2 bases, and 13 bases lay between the germline ends. CDR3 size: 17 residues. The CDR3 spells CASSLIGSRAGANVLTF. The CDR3 DNA is TGTGCCAGCAGCTTAATAGGGTCGCGGGCTGGGGCCAACGTCCTGACTTTC.